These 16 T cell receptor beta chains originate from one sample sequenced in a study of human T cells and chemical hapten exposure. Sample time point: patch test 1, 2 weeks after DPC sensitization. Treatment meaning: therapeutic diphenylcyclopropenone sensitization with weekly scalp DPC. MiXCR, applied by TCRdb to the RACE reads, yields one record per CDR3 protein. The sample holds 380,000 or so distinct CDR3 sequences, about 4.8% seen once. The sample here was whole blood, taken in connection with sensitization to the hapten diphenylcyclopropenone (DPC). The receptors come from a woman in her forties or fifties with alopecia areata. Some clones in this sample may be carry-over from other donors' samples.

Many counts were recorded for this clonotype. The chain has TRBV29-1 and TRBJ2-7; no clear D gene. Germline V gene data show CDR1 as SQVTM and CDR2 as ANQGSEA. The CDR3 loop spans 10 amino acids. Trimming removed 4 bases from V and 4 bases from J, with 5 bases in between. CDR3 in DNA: TGCAGCGTTGTACAGTACGAGCAGTACTTC. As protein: CSVVQYEQYF.

The CDR3 region is CASSQDAFTEAFF. DNA for the CDR3: TGCGCCAGCAGCCAAGATGCGTTCACTGAAGCTTTCTTT. The chain recombines TRBV4-1 with TRBJ1-1, with D unresolved. The CDR3 has 13 residues. Trimming left V 0 bases short and J 4 bases short, with 6 bases between. Looked up from germline, CDR1 is MGHRA and CDR2 is YSYEKL.

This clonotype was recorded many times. The CDR3 DNA reads as TGCAGCGTTGCAGGACTAGCGGGAGTACCCGAGGGAGATACGCAGTATTTT. It specifies CSVAGLAGVPEGDTQYF. This chain connects TRBV29-1 to TRBJ2-3; 13 bases line up with TRBD2. Per germline, CDR1 SQVTM and CDR2 ANQGSEA. The CDR3 is 17 residues long. Germline trimming cut 4 bases from V and 5 bases from J; bases unmatched to any gene: 12.

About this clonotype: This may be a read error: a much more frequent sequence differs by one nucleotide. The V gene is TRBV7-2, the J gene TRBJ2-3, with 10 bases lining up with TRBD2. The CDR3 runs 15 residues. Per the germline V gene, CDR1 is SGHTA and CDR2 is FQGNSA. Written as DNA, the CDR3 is TGTGCCAGCAGCTTCGTCCTAGCGGGAGCAGATATGCAGTATTTT. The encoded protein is CASSFVLAGADMQYF.

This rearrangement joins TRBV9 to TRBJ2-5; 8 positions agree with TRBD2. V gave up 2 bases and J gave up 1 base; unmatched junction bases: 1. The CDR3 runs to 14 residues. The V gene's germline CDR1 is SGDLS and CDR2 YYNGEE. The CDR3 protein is CASSVSGGQETQYF. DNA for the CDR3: TGTGCCAGCAGCGTGAGCGGGGGCCAAGAGACCCAGTACTTC.

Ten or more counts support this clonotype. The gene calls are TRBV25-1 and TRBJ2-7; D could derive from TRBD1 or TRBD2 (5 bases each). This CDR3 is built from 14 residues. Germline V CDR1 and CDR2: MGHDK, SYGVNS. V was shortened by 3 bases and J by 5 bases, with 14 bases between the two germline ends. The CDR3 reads CASSDIGTEDEQYF. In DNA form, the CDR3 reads TGTGCCAGCAGTGATATAGGGACCGAGGACGAGCAGTACTTC.

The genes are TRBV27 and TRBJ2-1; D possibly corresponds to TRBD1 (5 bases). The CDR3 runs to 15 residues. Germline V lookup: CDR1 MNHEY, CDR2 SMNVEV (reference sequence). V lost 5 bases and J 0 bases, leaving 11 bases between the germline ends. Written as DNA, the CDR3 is TGTGCCAGCAGTACACAGGTTAGCTCCTACAATGAGCAGTTCTTC. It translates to CASSTQVSSYNEQFF.

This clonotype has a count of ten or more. CDR3 bases: TGCGCCAGCAGCTTTCTGACACAGAGCATGAACACTGAAGCTTTCTTT. This translates into CASSFLTQSMNTEAFF. This chain joins TRBV5-1 and TRBJ1-1; no firm D call. This CDR3 comprises 16 residues. Germline V gene lookup returns CDR1 SGHRS and CDR2 YFSETQ. Trimming removed 2 bases from V and 0 bases from J, with 14 bases in between. Drawing the rest from reference TRBV5-1 and TRBJ1-1, the complete variable domain is KAGVTQTPRYLIKTRGQQVTLSCSPISGHRSVSWYQQTPGQGLQFLFEYFSETQRNKGNFPGRFSGRQFSNSRSEMNVSTLELGDSALYLCASSFLTQSMNTEAFFGQGTRLTVV.

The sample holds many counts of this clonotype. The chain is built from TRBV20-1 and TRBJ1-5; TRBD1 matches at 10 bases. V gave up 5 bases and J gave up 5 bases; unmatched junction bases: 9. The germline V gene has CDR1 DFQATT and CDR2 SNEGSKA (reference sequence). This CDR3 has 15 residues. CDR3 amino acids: CSAQTGTGVYQPQHF. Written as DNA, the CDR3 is TGCAGTGCTCAAACCGGGACAGGGGTTTATCAGCCCCAGCATTTT.

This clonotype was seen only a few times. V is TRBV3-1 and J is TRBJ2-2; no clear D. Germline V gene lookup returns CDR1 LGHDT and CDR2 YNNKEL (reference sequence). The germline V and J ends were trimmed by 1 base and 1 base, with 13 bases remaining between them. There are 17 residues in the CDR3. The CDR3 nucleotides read TGTGCCAGCAGCCAAGGTGACGGACCAAGGAACACCGGGGAGCTGTTTTTT. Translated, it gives CASSQGDGPRNTGELFF.

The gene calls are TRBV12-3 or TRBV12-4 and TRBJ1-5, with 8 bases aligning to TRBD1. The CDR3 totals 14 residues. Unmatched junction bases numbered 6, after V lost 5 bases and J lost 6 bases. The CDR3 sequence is CASSLTTGAQPQHF. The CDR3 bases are TGTGCCAGCAGTCTGACGACAGGGGCTCAGCCCCAGCATTTT.

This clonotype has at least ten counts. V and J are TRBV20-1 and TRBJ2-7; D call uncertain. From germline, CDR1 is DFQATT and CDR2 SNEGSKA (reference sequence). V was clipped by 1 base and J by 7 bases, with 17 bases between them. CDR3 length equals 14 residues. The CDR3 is CSARAHGRSGEQYF. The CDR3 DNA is TGCAGTGCTAGAGCCCACGGGCGGAGTGGAGAGCAGTACTTC.

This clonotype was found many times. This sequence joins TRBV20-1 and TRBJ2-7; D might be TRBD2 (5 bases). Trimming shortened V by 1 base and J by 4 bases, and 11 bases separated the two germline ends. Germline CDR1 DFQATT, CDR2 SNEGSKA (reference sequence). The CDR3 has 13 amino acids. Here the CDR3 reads CSARGSEGYEQYF. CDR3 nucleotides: TGCAGTGCTAGAGGCTCAGAGGGTTACGAGCAGTACTTC.

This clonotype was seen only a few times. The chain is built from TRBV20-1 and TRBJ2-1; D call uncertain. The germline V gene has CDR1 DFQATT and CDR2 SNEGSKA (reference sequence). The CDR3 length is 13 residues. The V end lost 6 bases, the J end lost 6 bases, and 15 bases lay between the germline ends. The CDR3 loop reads CSALPLSANEQFF. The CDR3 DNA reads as TGCAGTGCCCTTCCTTTATCCGCCAATGAGCAGTTCTTC.

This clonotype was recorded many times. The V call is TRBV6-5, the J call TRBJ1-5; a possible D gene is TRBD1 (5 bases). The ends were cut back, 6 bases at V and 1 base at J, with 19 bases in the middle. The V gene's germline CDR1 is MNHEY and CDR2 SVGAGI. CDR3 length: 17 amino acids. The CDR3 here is CASSPGPLFRSNQPQHF. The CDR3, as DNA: TGTGCCAGCAGCCCGGGACCGCTCTTTAGGAGCAATCAGCCCCAGCATTTT.

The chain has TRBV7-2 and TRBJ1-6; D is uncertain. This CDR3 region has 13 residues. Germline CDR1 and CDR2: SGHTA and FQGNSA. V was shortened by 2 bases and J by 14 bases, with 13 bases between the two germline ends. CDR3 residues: CASSLKQATSLHF. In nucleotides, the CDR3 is TGTGCCAGCAGCTTAAAGCAGGCGACGTCCCTCCACTTT.